This T cell receptor (beta chain) was identified during a study of control samples from healthy donors and cancer patients. Method: immunoSEQ multiplex PCR; TCRdb's copy keeps in-frame clones and lacks some. The profile covers about 220,000 clones, with roughly 94% appearing a single time and 1.5% taken by the ten largest. The CDR3 loop spans 15 amino acids. The germline CDR1 and CDR2 sequences are SGHRS and YFSETQ. V lost 0 bases to trimming and J lost 6 bases, with 12 bases between them. This receptor was obtained from a man in his fifties or sixties in good health. The gene calls are TRBV5-1 and TRBJ1-4; D unresolved. Specimen: blood. The CDR3 coding sequence is TGCGCCAGCAGCTTGGAAGGCCGCGGTGATGAAAAACTGTTTTTT. Protein: CASSLEGRGDEKLFF.